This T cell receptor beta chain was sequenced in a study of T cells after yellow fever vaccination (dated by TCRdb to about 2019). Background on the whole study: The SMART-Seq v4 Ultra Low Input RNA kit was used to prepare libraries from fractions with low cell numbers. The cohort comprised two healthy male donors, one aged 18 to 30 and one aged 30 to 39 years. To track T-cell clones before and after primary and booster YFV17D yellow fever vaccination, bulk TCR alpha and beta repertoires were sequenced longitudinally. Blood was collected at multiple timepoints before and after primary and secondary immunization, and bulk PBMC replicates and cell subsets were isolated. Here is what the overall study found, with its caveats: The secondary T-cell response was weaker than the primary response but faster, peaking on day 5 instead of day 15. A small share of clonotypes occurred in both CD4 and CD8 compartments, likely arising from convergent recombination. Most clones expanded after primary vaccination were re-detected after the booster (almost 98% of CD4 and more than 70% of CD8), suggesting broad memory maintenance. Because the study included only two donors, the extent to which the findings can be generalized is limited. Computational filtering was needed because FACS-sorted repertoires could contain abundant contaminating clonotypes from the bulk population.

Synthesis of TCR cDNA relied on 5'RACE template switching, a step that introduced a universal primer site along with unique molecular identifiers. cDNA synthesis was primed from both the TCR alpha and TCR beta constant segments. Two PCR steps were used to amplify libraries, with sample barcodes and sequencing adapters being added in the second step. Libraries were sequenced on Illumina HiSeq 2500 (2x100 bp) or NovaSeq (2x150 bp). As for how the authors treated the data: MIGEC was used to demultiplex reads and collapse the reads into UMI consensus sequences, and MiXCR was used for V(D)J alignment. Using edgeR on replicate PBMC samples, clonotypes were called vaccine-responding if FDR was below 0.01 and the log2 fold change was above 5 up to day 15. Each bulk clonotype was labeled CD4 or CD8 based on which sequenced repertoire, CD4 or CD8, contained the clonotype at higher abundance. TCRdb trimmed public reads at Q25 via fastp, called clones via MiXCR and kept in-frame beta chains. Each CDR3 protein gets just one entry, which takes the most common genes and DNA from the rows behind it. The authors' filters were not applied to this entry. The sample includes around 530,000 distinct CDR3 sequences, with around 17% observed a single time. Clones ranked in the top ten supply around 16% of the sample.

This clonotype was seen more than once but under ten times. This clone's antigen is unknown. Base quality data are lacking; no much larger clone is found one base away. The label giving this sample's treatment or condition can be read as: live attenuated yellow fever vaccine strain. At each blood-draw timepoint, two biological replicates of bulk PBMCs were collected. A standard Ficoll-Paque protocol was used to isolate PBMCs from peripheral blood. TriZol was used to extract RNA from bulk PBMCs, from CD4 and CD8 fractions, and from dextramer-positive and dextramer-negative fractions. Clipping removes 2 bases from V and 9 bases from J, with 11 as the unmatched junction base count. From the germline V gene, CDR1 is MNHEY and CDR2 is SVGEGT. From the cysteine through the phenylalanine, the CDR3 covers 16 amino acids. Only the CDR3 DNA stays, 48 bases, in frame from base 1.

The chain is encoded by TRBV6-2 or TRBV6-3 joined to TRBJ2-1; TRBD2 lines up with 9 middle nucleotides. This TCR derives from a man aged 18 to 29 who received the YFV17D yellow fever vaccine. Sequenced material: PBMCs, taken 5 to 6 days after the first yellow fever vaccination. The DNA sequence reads TGTGCCAGCAGTTACGGGGCAGCGCGGGGGGGCCGTGAGCAGTTCTTC. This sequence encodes CASSYGAARGGREQFF.